This T cell receptor beta chain stems from a study of cytomegalovirus exposure and HLA in healthy donors. The wider study: Approximately 190 million T cells yielded 100 million or so unique TCR beta sequences in earlier analysis.

The PCR employed 60 Vbeta primers together with 13 Jbeta primers. Measured with immunoSEQ multiplex PCR; TCRdb has only the in-frame clones, and not every one. This sample has around 180,000 clones, with around 80% found just once. Trimming took 0 bases from V and 5 from J; bases not matched to a gene: 0. The CDR3 sequence is 13 residues long. CDR1 is SGDLS, CDR2 YYNGEE, per germline. This sequence joins TRBV9 and TRBJ2-3; TRBD2 matches at 7 bases. The specimen was PBMCs. This TCR was sampled from a young man in good health and CMV-seronegative. CDR3 sequence reads: CASSVAGGDTQYF. Written as DNA, the CDR3 is TGTGCCAGCAGCGTAGCGGGGGGAGATACGCAGTATTTT.